Given below is one T cell receptor (beta chain) in context. Its antigen is still unknown. The sample comes from a study of CD8+CD57+ T cells in acquired aplastic anemia. The overall study: Yields of DNA that came from sorted CD4+ and CD8+ cells averaged roughly 3.2 ug. Broader study findings: Shared by patients and controls, almost 30 CD8+ CDR3s were abundant in patients.

Genomic DNA templated the TCR beta VDJ and CDR3 profiling. TCRdb itself ran the reads through MiXCR, one entry per CDR3 protein. The sample contains 150,000 to 200,000 distinct CDR3 sequences, 71% of which appear only once. Individuals selected for sequencing had exhibited CD8+CD57+ cell expansion on flow cytometry. Patients were untreated when blood was sampled. The germline V and J ends were trimmed by 3 bases and 8 bases, with 16 bases remaining between them. CDR3 size: 14 residues. Germline CDR1 MRHNA, CDR2 SNTAGT. V usage is TRBV6-4 and J usage is TRBJ1-2; D uncertain. This receptor was taken from a human donor with aplastic anemia. Sequencing input: sorted CD4+, CD8+, or CD8+CD57+ T cells (not recorded which) from PBMCs. CDR3 in amino acids: CASSEALQREGYTF. CDR3 bases: TGTGCCAGCAGTGAAGCGCTTCAGAGGGAAGGCTACACCTTC.